This entry lists 28 T cell receptor beta chains sequenced from one sample in a study of T cell responses to AZD1222 COVID-19 vaccine. TCRdb's table, derived via immunoSEQ multiplex PCR, lists solely in-frame clones and lacks some. Counted here are 150,000 to 200,000 clones, approximately 91% occurring once; the ten biggest clones make up roughly 1.2%. The sequenced sample was peripheral blood, obtained 28 days after the second AZD1222 dose. The origin of the receptors is an adult who received the AZD1222 COVID-19 vaccine.

The chain is built from TRBV10-3 and TRBJ1-2; 9 bases match TRBD1. V lost 5 bases, J lost 4 bases, and 8 bases stayed unmatched. This CDR3 has 15 amino acids. Looked up from germline, CDR1 is ENHRY and CDR2 is SYGVKD. CDR3 residues: CAISTMDRGGYGYTF. The DNA for the CDR3 is TGTGCCATCAGTACTATGGACAGGGGAGGCTATGGCTACACCTTC.

The V call is TRBV4-2, the J call TRBJ2-7; 9 nucleotides line up with TRBD1. V shed 4 bases, J shed 6 bases, and the junction held 10 bases outside the gene matches. The germline V gene has CDR1 LGHNA and CDR2 YNFKEQ. The CDR3 contains 15 residues. The CDR3 sequence: CASSLAWDRAAEQYF. CDR3 DNA: TGTGCCAGCAGCCTTGCTTGGGACAGGGCGGCCGAGCAGTACTTC.

This clone was seen a handful of times. The chain links TRBV6-5 to TRBJ1-2; TRBD1 is a possible D gene (5 bases). The CDR3 contains 12 residues. CDR1 MNHEY and CDR2 SVGAGI come from the germline V gene. V was clipped by 5 bases and J by 2 bases, with 6 bases between them. The DNA of the CDR3 is TGTGCCAGCAGTCGACAGAACTATGGCTACACCTTC. Residues: CASSRQNYGYTF.

A single count supports this clone. The chain uses TRBV7-8 and TRBJ2-2; D uncertain. V was pared by 1 base and J by 7 bases, with 7 bases between. The CDR3 loop spans 13 amino acids. The V gene's germline CDR1 is SGHVS and CDR2 FQNEAQ. CDR3 protein: CASSLVSGGELFF. CDR3 coding DNA: TGTGCCAGCAGCTTAGTGTCCGGCGGGGAGCTGTTTTTT.

This clone was counted between two and nine times. V usage is TRBV5-1 and J usage is TRBJ1-3; 9 bases fit TRBD1. After removal of 4 bases from V and 1 base from J, the junction contained 6 bases not matched to a gene. Germline assignment: CDR1 SGHRS and CDR2 YFSETQ. CDR3 length: 16 amino acids. CDR3 region: CASSVGQGMSGNTIYF. Here the CDR3 DNA reads TGCGCCAGCAGCGTCGGACAGGGGATGTCTGGAAACACCATATATTTT.

The chain uses TRBV11-2 and TRBJ2-5, with D possibly being TRBD1 (6 bases). Germline assignment: CDR1 SGHAT and CDR2 FQNNGV. The germline V and J ends were trimmed by 3 bases and 2 bases, with 19 bases remaining between them. The CDR3 length is 17 residues. The DNA of the CDR3 is TGTGCCAGCAGCTTGGGTGCTTACAAGGGACATCAAGAGACCCAGTACTTC. Encoded protein: CASSLGAYKGHQETQYF.

A single count supports this clone. The V call is TRBV4-3, the J call TRBJ1-6; D is perhaps TRBD1 (6 bases). V was shortened by 3 bases and J by 7 bases, with 13 bases between the two germline ends. There are 15 residues in the CDR3. Per the germline V gene, CDR1 is LGHNA and CDR2 is YSLEER. CDR3: CASSHLGGGNSPLHF. The CDR3 DNA reads TGCGCCAGCAGCCATTTAGGGGGAGGAAATTCACCCCTCCACTTT.

This chain links TRBV9 with TRBJ1-6, with TRBD1 matching over 9 bases. CDR3 size: 18 residues. Unmatched junction bases numbered 10, after V lost 4 bases and J lost 2 bases. CDR1 is SGDLS and CDR2 is YYNGEE in the germline V gene. The CDR3 sequence: CASSTGTGRSTYNSPLHF. CDR3 DNA sequence: TGTGCCAGCAGCACCGGGACAGGGCGGAGTACCTATAATTCACCCCTCCACTTT.

The V gene is TRBV10-3, the J gene TRBJ1-6; 7 bases line up with TRBD1. The CDR3 spans 14 residues. CDR1 is ENHRY and CDR2 is SYGVKD in the germline V gene. Germline trimming cut 2 bases from V and 7 bases from J; bases unmatched to any gene: 2. CDR3 bases: TGTGCCATCAGTGAGCCCAGGGGGAATTCACCCCTCCACTTT. Translating gives CAISEPRGNSPLHF.

The rearrangement joins TRBV25-1 to TRBJ2-5; D gene uncertain. Germline CDR1 is MGHDK and CDR2 is SYGVNS. The CDR3 has 16 residues. V was trimmed by 4 bases and J by 4 bases, leaving 19 bases between them. CDR3 DNA: TGTGCCAGCAGTGCCGACCTCGGTTATGGTCGAGAGACCCAGTACTTC. It translates to CASSADLGYGRETQYF.

The V and J genes are TRBV3-1 (or the pseudogene TRBV3-2) and TRBJ1-5; D remains unclear. With 0 bases removed from V and 7 bases from J, the gap between germline ends came to 13 bases. The CDR3 sequence is 15 residues long. Per the germline V gene, CDR1 is LGHDT and CDR2 is YNNKEL (reference sequence). Here the CDR3 DNA reads TGTGCCAGCAGCCAAGATAGTACACCAACCCAGCCCCAGCATTTT. This encodes CASSQDSTPTQPQHF.

This clone was detected only once. V is TRBV4-2 and J is TRBJ2-2, with 8 bases that match TRBD2. The CDR3 has 17 amino acids. V lost 4 bases, J lost 0 bases, and 7 bases stayed unmatched. Germline assignment: CDR1 LGHNA and CDR2 YNFKEQ. In DNA, the CDR3 is TGTGCCAGCAGCCTGGACGGGAGGGGCGCGAACACCGGGGAGCTGTTTTTT. Its translation: CASSLDGRGANTGELFF.

The J gene is TRBJ1-2, the V gene TRBV3-1 (or the pseudogene TRBV3-2); 8 positions match TRBD1. The CDR3 extends over 13 amino acids. CDR1 and CDR2 from the germline V gene are LGHDT and YNNKEL (reference sequence). The ends lost 5 bases at V and 8 bases at J; junction bases unmatched: 7. The CDR3, as DNA: TGTGCCAGCAGCACCGGACAGGGCCAAGGCTACACCTTC. It translates to CASSTGQGQGYTF.

With regard to this clone: At one end, the junction sequence differs from germline, possibly due to a read error. This chain connects TRBV24-1 to TRBJ2-7, with TRBD1 as a possible D gene (6 bases). CDR1 is KGHDR, CDR2 SFDVKD, per germline. This CDR3 is 11 amino acids long. As DNA, the CDR3 is TGTGCCACCAGTGATTTCGGCAGGGGCCCTTTC. Protein product: CATSDFGRGPF.

V is TRBV25-1 and J is TRBJ2-4, with 11 bases fitting TRBD1. J gave up 3 bases and V 5 bases, and 3 bases lay outside the gene matches. From germline, CDR1 is MGHDK and CDR2 SYGVNS. The CDR3 spans 15 residues. CDR3 bases: TGTGCCAGCAGTCTAGGGACAGGGGGCAAAAACATTCAGTACTTC. Amino acids: CASSLGTGGKNIQYF.

The gene calls are TRBV20-1 and TRBJ2-7; D gene uncertain. V lost 6 bases to trimming and J lost 2 bases, with 8 bases between them. This CDR3 spans 11 amino acids. In germline, CDR1 is DFQATT, CDR2 SNEGSKA (reference sequence). For the CDR3, the DNA is TGCAGTGCCGCCGATGCCTACGAGCAGTACTTC. It specifies CSAADAYEQYF.

In its sample, this clone was seen once. CDR3 sequence reads: CASSRDRSGYTF. The CDR3 region has the DNA TGTGCCAGCAGCCGGGACAGGAGCGGCTACACCTTC. The genes are TRBV7-9 and TRBJ1-2; 8 bases align to TRBD1. The V gene's germline CDR1 is SEHNR and CDR2 FQNEAQ (reference sequence). The length of the CDR3 is 12 residues. V lost 5 bases and J lost 8; bases outside the gene matches: 4. Full variable domain (rest looked up from reference TRBV7-9 and TRBJ1-2): DTGVSQNPRHKITKRGQNVTFRCDPISEHNRLYWYRQTLGQGPEFLTYFQNEAQLEKSRLLSDRFSAERPKGSFSTLEIQRTEQGDSAMYLCASSRDRSGYTFGSGTRLTVV.

The chain employs TRBV5-4 and TRBJ2-7; 10 bases match TRBD1. J lost 0 bases, V lost 4 bases, and 7 bases had no gene match. This CDR3 is built from 16 residues. In germline, CDR1 is SGHNT, CDR2 YYREEE (reference sequence). The CDR3, as DNA: TGTGCCAGCAGCGATCTGGGACAGGGGAGCTCCTACGAGCAGTACTTC. This codes for CASSDLGQGSSYEQYF.

The CDR3 DNA reads as TGTGCCAGCAGCCCACGGGGGGAGAAGCTGAGCAATCAGCCCCAGCATTTT. The encoded protein is CASSPRGEKLSNQPQHF. The V gene is TRBV11-3, the J gene TRBJ1-5; a weak D match, TRBD1 (5 bases). Germline V CDR1 and CDR2: SGHNT, YENEEA. CDR3 length: 17 residues. Trimming took off 5 bases at V and 1 base at J, with 18 bases between the two ends. The variable domain in full, completed from reference TRBV11-3 and TRBJ1-5, reads EAGVVQSPRYKIIEKKQPVAFWCNPISGHNTLYWYLQNLGQGPELLIRYENEEAVDDSQLPKDRFSAERLKGVDSTLKIQPAELGDSAVYLCASSPRGEKLSNQPQHFGDGTRLSIL.

The chain carries TRBV24-1 and TRBJ2-7; D is possibly TRBD1 (7 bases). This CDR3 is 14 amino acids long. Germline-derived CDR1 and CDR2 are KGHDR and SFDVKD. Trimming removed 5 bases at V and 1 base at J, with 11 bases between. CDR3 coding DNA: TGTGCCACCAGTGGGAGGGGGCTGTCCTACGAGCAGTACTTC. Its protein is CATSGRGLSYEQYF.

The chain employs TRBV5-4 and TRBJ2-1; TRBD1 matches 7 bases. The ends lost 3 bases at V and 4 bases at J; junction bases unmatched: 7. Germline CDR1 SGHNT, CDR2 YYREEE (reference sequence). The CDR3 is made up of 15 amino acids. This CDR3 reads CASSSRDSRYNEQFF. The CDR3 DNA reads TGTGCCAGCAGCTCCCGGGACAGTAGATACAATGAGCAGTTCTTC.

The V call is TRBV19, the J call TRBJ2-1; 9 bases fit TRBD1. The ends lost 1 base at V and 10 bases at J; junction bases unmatched: 8. CDR3 length: 15 amino acids. Germline CDR1 reads LNHDA; CDR2 reads SQIVND (reference sequence). CDR3 in amino acids: CASSIARTGEEEQFF. CDR3 nucleotide sequence: TGTGCCAGTAGTATAGCGCGGACAGGGGAGGAGGAGCAGTTCTTC.

The chain couples TRBV24-1 to TRBJ1-2; TRBD1 matches at 9 bases. CDR3 size: 16 residues. The V segment lost 2 bases and the J segment 3 bases; nucleotides outside the gene matches: 6. Germline CDR1 reads KGHDR; CDR2 reads SFDVKD. The CDR3 region has the DNA TGTGCCACCAGTGATTCCGGGACAGGGTGGCACTATGGCTACACCTTC. Its translation is CATSDSGTGWHYGYTF.

This chain joins TRBV7-8 and TRBJ2-2; D ambiguous. Germline lookup yields CDR1 SGHVS and CDR2 FQNEAQ. The CDR3 covers 15 residues. The V and J ends lost 5 bases and 3 bases respectively, with 13 bases between them. The CDR3 nucleotides read TGTGCCAGCAGCGTAGACCCGCCGGACACCGGGGAGCTGTTTTTT. This translates into CASSVDPPDTGELFF. Based on the CDR3 plus reference TRBV7-8 and TRBJ2-2, the full variable domain is GAGVSQSPRYKVAKRGQDVALRCDPISGHVSLFWYQQALGQGPEFLTYFQNEAQLDKSGLPSDRFFAERPEGSVSTLKIQRTQQEDSAVYLCASSVDPPDTGELFFGEGSRLTVL.

The rearrangement joins TRBV28 to TRBJ2-5, with D perhaps given as TRBD1 or TRBD2 (5 bases each). Looked up from germline, CDR1 is MDHEN and CDR2 is SYDVKM. CDR3 size: 15 residues. V lost 5 bases, J lost 1 base, and 14 bases lay in between. CDR3 DNA: TGTGCCAGCAGTCAGTCCACGGGACCCCAAGAGACCCAGTACTTC. Its translation is CASSQSTGPQETQYF.

The V gene is TRBV28, the J gene TRBJ2-7; TRBD1 might be the D (6 bases). The CDR3 sequence is 13 residues long. CDR1 is MDHEN and CDR2 is SYDVKM in the germline V gene. Trimming stripped 5 bases from V and 3 bases from J, with 11 bases between. In DNA form, the CDR3 reads TGTGCCAGCAGTCCAACAGGGAACTACGAGCAGTACTTC. Protein product: CASSPTGNYEQYF.

This chain joins TRBV2 and TRBJ2-2, with 13 bases aligning to TRBD2. The trim removed 6 bases at V and 3 bases at J, leaving 7 bases unmatched. The CDR3 is 17 amino acids. Germline CDR1 is SNHLY and CDR2 is FYNNEI. Here the CDR3 DNA reads TGTGCCAGCAGGAGAACTAGCGGGGGGGCTTACACCGGGGAGCTGTTTTTT. Translation: CASRRTSGGAYTGELFF.

This clone was seen only once. This chain joins TRBV7-9 and TRBJ2-4, with TRBD2 as a possible D gene (5 bases). This CDR3 has 17 amino acids. V was clipped by 4 bases and J by 1 base, with 17 bases between them. Germline CDR1 reads SEHNR; CDR2 reads FQNEAQ (reference sequence). CDR3 sequence: CASSSSLREWAKNIQYF. For the CDR3, the DNA is TGTGCCAGCAGCTCCAGCCTTAGGGAGTGGGCCAAAAACATTCAGTACTTC. Looking up the rest from reference TRBV7-9 and TRBJ2-4 gives the full variable domain: DTGVSQNPRHKITKRGQNVTFRCDPISEHNRLYWYRQTLGQGPEFLTYFQNEAQLEKSRLLSDRFSAERPKGSFSTLEIQRTEQGDSAMYLCASSSSLREWAKNIQYFGAGTRLSVL.